The clone carrying this TCR beta chain has more than one count but fewer than ten. This entry comes from a study of glioma-infiltrating T cells. V lost 4 bases, J lost 1 base, and 4 bases stayed unmatched. This CDR3 region has 15 residues. TCR alpha and beta CDR3 regions were amplified from RNA using iRepertoire nested multiplex PCR. TCRdb redid the calling of the multiplex PCR reads with MiXCR, one entry per CDR3 protein. This table has around 190,000 distinct CDR3 sequences, more than 35% appearing once. The chain is built from TRBV12-3 or TRBV12-4 and TRBJ1-3; TRBD1 agrees at 7 bases. Sequenced material: glioma tissue, nonneoplastic brain tissue, or PBMCs (not recorded which). The TCR originated in a human donor with low-grade glioma or glioblastoma, undergoing nonglioma brain surgery, or in good health (not recorded which). CDR3 sequence: CASSSSRGSGNTIYF. DNA for the CDR3: TGTGCCAGCAGTTCCAGCAGGGGGTCTGGAAACACCATATATTTT.